What follows describes a single T cell receptor (beta chain). The antigen remains undetermined. Sample time point: patch test 1, 2 weeks after DPC sensitization. Documented treatment: therapeutic diphenylcyclopropenone sensitization with weekly scalp DPC. Each CDR3 protein is one row after TCRdb ran MiXCR on the RACE reads. The sample has approximately 70,000 distinct CDR3 sequences, around 9.5% seen once. This record belongs to a study of human T cells and chemical hapten exposure. Whole-study findings and limits: Following DPC sensitization, TCRs present above 1 in 1000 frequency showed no change.

CDR3 length: 16 amino acids. In germline, CDR1 is ENHRY, CDR2 SYGVKD. V lost 5 bases to trimming and J lost 0 bases, with 16 bases between them. This chain uses TRBV10-3 with TRBJ1-2; a possible D gene is TRBD1 (6 bases). The clonotype comes from a woman between 35 and 50 years old with alopecia areata. Some clones in this sample may be carry-over from other donors' samples. Sample: whole blood, taken in connection with sensitization to the hapten diphenylcyclopropenone (DPC). The CDR3 DNA sequence: TGTGCCATCAGTATGACAGAGGGGGATACTAACTATGGCTACACCTTC. Translated, it gives CAISMTEGDTNYGYTF.